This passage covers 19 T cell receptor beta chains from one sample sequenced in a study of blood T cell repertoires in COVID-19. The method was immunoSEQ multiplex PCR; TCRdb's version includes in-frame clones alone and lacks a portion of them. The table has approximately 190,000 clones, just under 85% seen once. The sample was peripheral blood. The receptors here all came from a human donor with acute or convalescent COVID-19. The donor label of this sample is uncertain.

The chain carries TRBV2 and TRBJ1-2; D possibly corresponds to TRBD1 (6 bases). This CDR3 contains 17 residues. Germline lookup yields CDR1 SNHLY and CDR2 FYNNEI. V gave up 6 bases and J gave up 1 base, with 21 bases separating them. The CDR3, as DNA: TGTGCCAGCAGGGCTACAGGGAAGCCCTCATTTAACTATGGCTACACCTTC. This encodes CASRATGKPSFNYGYTF.

The CDR3 sequence: CASSLASSGSYEQYF. In DNA form, the CDR3 reads TGTGCCAGCAGCTTAGCCTCTAGCGGGAGCTACGAGCAGTACTTC. The chain joins TRBV7-9 to TRBJ2-7; 10 nucleotides agree with TRBD2. J lost 3 bases, V lost 0 bases, and 2 bases had no gene match. Germline lookup yields CDR1 SEHNR and CDR2 FQNEAQ (reference sequence). This CDR3 is 15 amino acids long.

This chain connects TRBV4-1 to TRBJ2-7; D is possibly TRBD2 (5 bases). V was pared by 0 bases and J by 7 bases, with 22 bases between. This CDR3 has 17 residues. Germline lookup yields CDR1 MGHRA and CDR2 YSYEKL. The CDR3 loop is CASSQDLGIARPAEQYF. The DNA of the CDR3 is TGCGCCAGCAGCCAAGATTTAGGGATAGCGCGACCGGCGGAGCAGTACTTC.

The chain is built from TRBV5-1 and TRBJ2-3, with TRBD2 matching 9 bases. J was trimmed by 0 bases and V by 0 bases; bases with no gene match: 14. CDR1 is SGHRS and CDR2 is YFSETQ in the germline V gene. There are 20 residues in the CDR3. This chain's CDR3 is CASSLAQRGRGRTSTDTQYF. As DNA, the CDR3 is TGCGCCAGCAGCTTGGCCCAGCGCGGGAGGGGCCGGACTAGCACAGATACGCAGTATTTT.

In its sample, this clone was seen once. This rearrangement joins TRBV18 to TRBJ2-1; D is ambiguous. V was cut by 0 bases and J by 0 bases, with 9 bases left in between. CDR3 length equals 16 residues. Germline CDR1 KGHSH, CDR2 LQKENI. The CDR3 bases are TGTGCCAGCTCACCACCGAACACGTTCTCCTACAATGAGCAGTTCTTC. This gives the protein CASSPPNTFSYNEQFF.

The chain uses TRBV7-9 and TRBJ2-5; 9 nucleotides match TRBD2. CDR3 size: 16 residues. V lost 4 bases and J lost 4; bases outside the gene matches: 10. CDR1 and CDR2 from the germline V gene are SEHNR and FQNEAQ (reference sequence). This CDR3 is CASSSGQAGGRETQYF. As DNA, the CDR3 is TGTGCCAGCAGCTCGGGGCAGGCGGGAGGGCGAGAGACCCAGTACTTC.

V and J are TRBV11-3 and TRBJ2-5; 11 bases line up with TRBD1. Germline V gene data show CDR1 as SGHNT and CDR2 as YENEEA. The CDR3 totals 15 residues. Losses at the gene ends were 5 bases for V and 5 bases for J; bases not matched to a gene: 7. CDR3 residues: CASSLGTGGDETQYF. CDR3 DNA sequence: TGTGCCAGCAGCCTTGGGACAGGGGGGGATGAGACCCAGTACTTC.

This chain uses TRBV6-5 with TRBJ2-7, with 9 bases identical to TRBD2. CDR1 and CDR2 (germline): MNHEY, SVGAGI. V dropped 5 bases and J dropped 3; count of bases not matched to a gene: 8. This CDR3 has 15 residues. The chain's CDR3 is CASSPAGGNVYEQYF. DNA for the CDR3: TGTGCCAGCAGTCCAGCGGGAGGTAACGTCTACGAGCAGTACTTC.

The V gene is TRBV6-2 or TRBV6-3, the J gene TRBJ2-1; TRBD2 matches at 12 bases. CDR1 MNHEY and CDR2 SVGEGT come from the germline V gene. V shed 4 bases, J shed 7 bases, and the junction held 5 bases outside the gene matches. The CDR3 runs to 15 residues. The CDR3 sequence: CASSWPSGRGNEQFF. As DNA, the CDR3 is TGTGCCAGCAGTTGGCCTAGCGGGAGGGGGAATGAGCAGTTCTTC.

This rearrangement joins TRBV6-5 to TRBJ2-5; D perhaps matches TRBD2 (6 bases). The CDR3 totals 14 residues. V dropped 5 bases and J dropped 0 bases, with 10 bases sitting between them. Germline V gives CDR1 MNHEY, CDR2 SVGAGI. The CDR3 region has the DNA TGTGCCAGCAGTCCGGGAGCAAACCAAGAGACCCAGTACTTC. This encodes CASSPGANQETQYF.

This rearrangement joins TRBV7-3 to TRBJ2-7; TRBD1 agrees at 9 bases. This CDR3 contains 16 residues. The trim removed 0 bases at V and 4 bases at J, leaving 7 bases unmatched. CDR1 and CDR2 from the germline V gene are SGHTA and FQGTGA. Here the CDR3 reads CASSLTLEDRGYEQYF. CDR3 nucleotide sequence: TGTGCCAGCAGCTTAACGTTGGAGGACAGGGGATACGAGCAGTACTTC.

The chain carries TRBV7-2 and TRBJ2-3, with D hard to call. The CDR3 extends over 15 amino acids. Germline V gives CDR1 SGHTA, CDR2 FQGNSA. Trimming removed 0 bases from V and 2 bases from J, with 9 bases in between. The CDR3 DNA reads TGTGCCAGCAGCTTAGCGCTCAGGTCCACAGATACGCAGTATTTT. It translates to CASSLALRSTDTQYF.

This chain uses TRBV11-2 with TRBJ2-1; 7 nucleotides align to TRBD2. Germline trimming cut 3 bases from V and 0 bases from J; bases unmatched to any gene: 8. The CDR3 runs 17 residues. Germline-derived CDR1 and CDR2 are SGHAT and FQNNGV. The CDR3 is CASSFAIAGSSYNEQFF. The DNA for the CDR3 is TGTGCCAGCAGCTTTGCGATAGCGGGTAGCTCCTACAATGAGCAGTTCTTC.

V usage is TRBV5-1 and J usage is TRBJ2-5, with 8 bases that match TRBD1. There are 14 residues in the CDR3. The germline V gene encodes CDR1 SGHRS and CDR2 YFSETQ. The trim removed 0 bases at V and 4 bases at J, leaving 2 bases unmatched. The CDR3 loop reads CASSLGQGRETQYF. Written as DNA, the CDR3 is TGCGCCAGCAGCTTGGGACAGGGGAGAGAGACCCAGTACTTC.

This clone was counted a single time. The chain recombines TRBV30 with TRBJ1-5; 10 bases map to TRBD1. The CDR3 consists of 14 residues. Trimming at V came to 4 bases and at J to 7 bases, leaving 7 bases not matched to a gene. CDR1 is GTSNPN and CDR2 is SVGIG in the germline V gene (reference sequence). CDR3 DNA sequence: TGTGCCTGGACCAGGGACAGGGGCAGCCAGCCCCAGCATTTT. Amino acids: CAWTRDRGSQPQHF.

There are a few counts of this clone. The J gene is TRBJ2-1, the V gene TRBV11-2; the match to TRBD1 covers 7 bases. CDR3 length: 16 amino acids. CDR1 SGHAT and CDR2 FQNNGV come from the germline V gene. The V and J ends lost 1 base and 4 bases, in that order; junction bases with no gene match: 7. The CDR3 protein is CASSLVEGALYNEQFF. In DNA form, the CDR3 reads TGTGCCAGCAGCTTAGTTGAGGGGGCGCTTTACAATGAGCAGTTCTTC.

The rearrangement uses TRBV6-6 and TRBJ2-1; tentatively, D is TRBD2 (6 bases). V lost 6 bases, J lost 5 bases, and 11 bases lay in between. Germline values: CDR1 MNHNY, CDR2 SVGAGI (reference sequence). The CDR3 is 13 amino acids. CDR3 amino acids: CASSRDSNNEQFF. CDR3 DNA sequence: TGTGCCAGCAGCCGGGACTCAAACAATGAGCAGTTCTTC.

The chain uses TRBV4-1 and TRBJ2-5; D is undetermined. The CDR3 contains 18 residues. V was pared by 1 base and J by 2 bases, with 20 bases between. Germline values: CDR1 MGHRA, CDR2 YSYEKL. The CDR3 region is CASSQAVLHQTKQETQYF. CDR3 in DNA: TGCGCCAGCAGCCAAGCGGTCCTCCATCAAACTAAACAAGAGACCCAGTACTTC.

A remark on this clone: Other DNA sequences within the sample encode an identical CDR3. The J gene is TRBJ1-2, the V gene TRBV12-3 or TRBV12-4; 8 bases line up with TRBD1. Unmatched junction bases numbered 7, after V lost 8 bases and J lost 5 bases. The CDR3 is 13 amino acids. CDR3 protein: CASSRTGTYGYTF. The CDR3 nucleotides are TGTGCCAGCTCTAGGACAGGGACATATGGCTACACCTTC.